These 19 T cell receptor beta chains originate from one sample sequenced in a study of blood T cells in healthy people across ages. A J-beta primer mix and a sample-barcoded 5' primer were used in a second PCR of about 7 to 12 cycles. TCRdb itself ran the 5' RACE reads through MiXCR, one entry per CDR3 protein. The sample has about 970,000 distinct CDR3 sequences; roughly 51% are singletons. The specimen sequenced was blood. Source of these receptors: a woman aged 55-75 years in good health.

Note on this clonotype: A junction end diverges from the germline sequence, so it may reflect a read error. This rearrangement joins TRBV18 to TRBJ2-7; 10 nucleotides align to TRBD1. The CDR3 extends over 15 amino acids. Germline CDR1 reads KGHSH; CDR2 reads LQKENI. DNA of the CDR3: TGTGTCAGCTCACCGCGGGGGGACAGGGGACGCGAGCAGTACTTC. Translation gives CVSSPRGDRGREQYF.

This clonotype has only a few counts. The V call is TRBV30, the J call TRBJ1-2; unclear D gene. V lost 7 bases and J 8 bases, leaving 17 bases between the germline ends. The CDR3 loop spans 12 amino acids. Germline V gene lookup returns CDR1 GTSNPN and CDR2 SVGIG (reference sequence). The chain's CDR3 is CASRLRYRGYTF. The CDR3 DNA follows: TGTGCCTCACGCCTAAGGTATCGCGGCTACACCTTC.

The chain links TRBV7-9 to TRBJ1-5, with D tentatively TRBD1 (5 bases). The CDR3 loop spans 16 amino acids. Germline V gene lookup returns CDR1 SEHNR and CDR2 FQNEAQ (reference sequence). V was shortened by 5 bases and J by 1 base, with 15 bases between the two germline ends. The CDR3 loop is CASSPQWDDSNQPQHF. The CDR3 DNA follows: TGTGCCAGCAGCCCCCAATGGGACGACAGCAATCAGCCCCAGCATTTT.

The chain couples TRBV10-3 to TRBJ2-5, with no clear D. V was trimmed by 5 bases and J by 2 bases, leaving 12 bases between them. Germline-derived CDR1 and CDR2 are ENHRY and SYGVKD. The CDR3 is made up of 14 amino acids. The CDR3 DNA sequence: TGTGCCATCAGTCCGGTACACTATCAAGAGACCCAGTACTTC. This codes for CAISPVHYQETQYF.

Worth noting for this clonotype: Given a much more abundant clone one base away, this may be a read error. The CDR3 nucleotides read TGCAGCGTTTCAAACCGGAGGACAGGGGGCTACGAGCAGTACTTC. The encoded protein is CSVSNRRTGGYEQYF. This rearrangement joins TRBV29-1 to TRBJ2-7; TRBD1 agrees at 10 bases. This CDR3 comprises 15 residues. CDR1 is SQVTM and CDR2 is ANQGSEA in the germline V gene. V dropped 5 bases and J dropped 3; count of bases not matched to a gene: 10.

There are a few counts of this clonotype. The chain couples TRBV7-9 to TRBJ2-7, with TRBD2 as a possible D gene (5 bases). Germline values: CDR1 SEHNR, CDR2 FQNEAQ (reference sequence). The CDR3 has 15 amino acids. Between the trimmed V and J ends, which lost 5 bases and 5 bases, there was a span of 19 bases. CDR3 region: CASSGPDSQSHEQYF. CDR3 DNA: TGTGCCAGCAGCGGGCCGGACTCCCAGAGTCACGAGCAGTACTTC.

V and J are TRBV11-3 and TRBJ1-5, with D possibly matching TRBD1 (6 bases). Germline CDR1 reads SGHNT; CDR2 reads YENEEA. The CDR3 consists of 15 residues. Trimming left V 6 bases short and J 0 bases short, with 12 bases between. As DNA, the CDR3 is TGTGCCAGCAGAACCCAGGGGTGTAGCAATCAGCCCCAGCATTTT. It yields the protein CASRTQGCSNQPQHF.

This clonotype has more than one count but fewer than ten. The CDR3 reads CSVTTGRAPNYYEQYF. The CDR3, as DNA: TGCAGCGTCACGACAGGGAGAGCGCCCAACTACTACGAGCAGTACTTC. This chain links TRBV29-1 with TRBJ2-7; 7 bases match TRBD1. CDR3 length: 16 amino acids. With V trimmed by 6 bases and J by 3 bases, 17 bases remained unmatched. Germline lookup yields CDR1 SQVTM and CDR2 ANQGSEA.

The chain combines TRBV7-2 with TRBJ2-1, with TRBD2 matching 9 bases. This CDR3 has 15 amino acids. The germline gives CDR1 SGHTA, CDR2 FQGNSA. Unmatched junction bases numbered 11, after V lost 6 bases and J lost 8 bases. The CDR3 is CASRGGTSFVYEQFF. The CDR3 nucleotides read TGTGCCAGCAGGGGTGGGACTAGCTTCGTGTATGAGCAGTTCTTC.

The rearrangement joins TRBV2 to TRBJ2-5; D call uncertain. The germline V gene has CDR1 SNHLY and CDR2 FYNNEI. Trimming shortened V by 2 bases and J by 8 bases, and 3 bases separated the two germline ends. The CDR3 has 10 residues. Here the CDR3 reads CASSETTQYF. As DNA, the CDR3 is TGTGCCAGCAGTGAAACAACCCAGTACTTC.

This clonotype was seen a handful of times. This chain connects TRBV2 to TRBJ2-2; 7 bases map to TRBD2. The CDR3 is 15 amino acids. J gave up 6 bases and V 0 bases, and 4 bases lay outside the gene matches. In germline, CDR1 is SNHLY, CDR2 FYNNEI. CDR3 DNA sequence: TGTGCCAGCAGTGAAGCCGGGGGGACTCCCGGGGAGCTGTTTTTT. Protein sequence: CASSEAGGTPGELFF.

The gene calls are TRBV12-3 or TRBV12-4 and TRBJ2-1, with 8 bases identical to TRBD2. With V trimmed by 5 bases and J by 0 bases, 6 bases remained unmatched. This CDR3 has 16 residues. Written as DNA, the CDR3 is TGTGCCAGCAGTGGGACTAGGAAGGGCTCCTACAATGAGCAGTTCTTC. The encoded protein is CASSGTRKGSYNEQFF.

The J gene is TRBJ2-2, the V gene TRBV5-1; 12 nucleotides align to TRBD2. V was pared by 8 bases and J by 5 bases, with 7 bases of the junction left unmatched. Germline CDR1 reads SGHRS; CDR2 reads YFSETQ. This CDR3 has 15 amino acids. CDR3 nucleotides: TGCGCCAGTCCGACTAGCGGGAGAGATACCGGGGAGCTGTTTTTT. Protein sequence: CASPTSGRDTGELFF.

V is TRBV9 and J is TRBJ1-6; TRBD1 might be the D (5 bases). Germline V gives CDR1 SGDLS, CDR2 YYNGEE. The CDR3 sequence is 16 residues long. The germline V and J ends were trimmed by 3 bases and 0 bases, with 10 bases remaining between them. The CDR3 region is CASSATGLSYNSPLHF. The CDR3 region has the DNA TGTGCCAGCAGCGCAACAGGCCTCTCCTATAATTCACCCCTCCACTTT.

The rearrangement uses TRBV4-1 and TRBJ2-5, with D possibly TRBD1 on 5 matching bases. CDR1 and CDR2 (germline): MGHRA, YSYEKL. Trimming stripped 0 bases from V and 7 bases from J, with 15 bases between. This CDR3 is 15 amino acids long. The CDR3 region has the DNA TGCGCCAGCAGCCAAGATTTTAGGGGTTTAGGGACCCAGTACTTC. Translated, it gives CASSQDFRGLGTQYF.

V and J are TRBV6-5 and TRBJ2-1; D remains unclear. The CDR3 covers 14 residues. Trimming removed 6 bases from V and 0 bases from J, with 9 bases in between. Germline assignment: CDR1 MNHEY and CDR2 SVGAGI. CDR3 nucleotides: TGTGCCAGCAGCTTTATTAGCTCCTACAATGAGCAGTTCTTC. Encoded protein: CASSFISSYNEQFF.

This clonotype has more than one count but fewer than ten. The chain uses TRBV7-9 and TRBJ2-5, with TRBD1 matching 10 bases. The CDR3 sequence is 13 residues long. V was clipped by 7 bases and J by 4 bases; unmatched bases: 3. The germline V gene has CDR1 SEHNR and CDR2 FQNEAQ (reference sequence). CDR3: CASNDRGRETQYF. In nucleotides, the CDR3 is TGTGCCAGCAACGACAGGGGGCGAGAGACCCAGTACTTC.

The CDR3 nucleotides read TGCAGTGCTAGCACGCCGCAAATAGGGAACACTGAAGCTTTCTTT. Translation: CSASTPQIGNTEAFF. The gene calls are TRBV20-1 and TRBJ1-1, with D hard to call. The V gene lost 3 bases and the J gene lost 1 base, with 15 bases spanning the gap. Germline V lookup: CDR1 DFQATT, CDR2 SNEGSKA (reference sequence). The CDR3 is 15 residues long.

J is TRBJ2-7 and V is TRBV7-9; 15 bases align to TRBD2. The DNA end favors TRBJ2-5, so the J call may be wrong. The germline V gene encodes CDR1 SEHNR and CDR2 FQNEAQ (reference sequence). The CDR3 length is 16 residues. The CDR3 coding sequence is TGTGCCAGCAGTTCTCTTGGGACTAGCGGGGGGGAGACCCAGTACTTC. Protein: CASSSLGTSGGETQYF.